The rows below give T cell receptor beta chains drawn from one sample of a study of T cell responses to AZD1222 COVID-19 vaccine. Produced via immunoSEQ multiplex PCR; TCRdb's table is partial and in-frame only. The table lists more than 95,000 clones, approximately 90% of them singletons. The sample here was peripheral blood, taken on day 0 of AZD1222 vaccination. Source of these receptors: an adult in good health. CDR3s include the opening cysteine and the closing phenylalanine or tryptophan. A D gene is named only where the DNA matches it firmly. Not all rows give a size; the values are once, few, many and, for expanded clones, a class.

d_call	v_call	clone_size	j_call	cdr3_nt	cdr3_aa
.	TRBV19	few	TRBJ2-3	TGTGCCAGTAGTATAGATAGGGCCAGCACAGATACGCAGTATTTT	CASSIDRASTDTQYF
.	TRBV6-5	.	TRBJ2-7	TGTGCCAGCAGCCAAGCAGGGGATTCCTACGAGCAGTACTTC	CASSQAGDSYEQYF
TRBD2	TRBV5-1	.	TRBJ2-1	TGCGCCAGCAGCTGGTCACTAGCGGGAGCCAATGAGCAGTTCTTC	CASSWSLAGANEQFF
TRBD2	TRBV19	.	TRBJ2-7	TGTGCCAGTAGTAAAGCCGGGACTAGCGGCACCTACGAGCAGTACTTC	CASSKAGTSGTYEQYF
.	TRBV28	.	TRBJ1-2	TGTGCCAGCAGTTTGATCCTGAGGGGCTACACCTTC	CASSLILRGYTF
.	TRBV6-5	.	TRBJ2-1	TGTGCCAGCAGTTCTCGGGACTACAATGAGCAGTTCTTC	CASSSRDYNEQFF
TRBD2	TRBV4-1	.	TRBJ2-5	TGCGCCAGCAGCCAAGGGCGCTTGGGTGGGAGGGCTAGTGAGACCCAGTACTTC	CASSQGRLGGRASETQYF
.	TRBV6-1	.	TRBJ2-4	TGTGCCAGCAGTGTCGGACAGGGAGGGGTTTCGGCCAAAAACATTCAGTACTTC	CASSVGQGGVSAKNIQYF
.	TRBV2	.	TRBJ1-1	TGTGCCAGCGGTGGATGGCTAAACACTGAAGCTTTCTTT	CASGGWLNTEAFF
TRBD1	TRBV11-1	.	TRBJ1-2	TGTGCCAGCAGCCCTGACAGGGAGTTTGGCTACACCTTC	CASSPDREFGYTF
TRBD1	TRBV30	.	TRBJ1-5	TGTGCCTGGAACAGGGGGATTCAGCCCCAGCATTTT	CAWNRGIQPQHF
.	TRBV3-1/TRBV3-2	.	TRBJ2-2	TGTGCCAGCAGCCAAGAAGGTACTAGCCTTAACACCGGGGAGCTGTTTTTT	CASSQEGTSLNTGELFF
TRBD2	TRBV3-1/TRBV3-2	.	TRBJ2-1	TGTGCCAGCAGCCAAGGACTAGCGGGAGTGAATGAGCAGTTCTTC	CASSQGLAGVNEQFF
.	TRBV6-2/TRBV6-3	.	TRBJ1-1	TGTGCCAGCAGTAAGGGTCTTGAAGCTTTCTTT	CASSKGLEAFF
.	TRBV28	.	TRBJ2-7	TGTGCCAGCAGTTTAGGCCTAGCGCCCCGCGAGCAGTACTTC	CASSLGLAPREQYF
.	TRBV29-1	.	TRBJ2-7	TGCAGCGTTGGGATTGACTACGAGCAGTACTTC	CSVGIDYEQYF
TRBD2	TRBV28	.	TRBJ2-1	TGTGCCAGCTGGGGACTAGCGGGCGGCAATGAGCAGTTCTTC	CASWGLAGGNEQFF
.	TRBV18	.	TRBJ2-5	TGTGCCAGCTCACTACAGGGAGGGGAGACCCAGTACTTC	CASSLQGGETQYF
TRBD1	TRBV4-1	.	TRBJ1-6	TGCGCCAGCAGCCAAGGGGGATCTGGGACAGGGAATTCACCCCTCCACTTT	CASSQGGSGTGNSPLHF
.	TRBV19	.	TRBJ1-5	TGTGCCACCAGGGCGGGGGTCGGGAGCAATCAGCCCCAGCATTTT	CATRAGVGSNQPQHF
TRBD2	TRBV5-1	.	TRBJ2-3	TGCGCCAGCAGCTTAATGACTAGCGGGAGTGGAGATACGCAGTATTTT	CASSLMTSGSGDTQYF